This T cell receptor beta chain stems from a study of PD-1 blockade in mismatch repair-deficient tumors. Study-wide context: Patients had approximately 12 mismatch repair-deficient cancer types, all previously treated and progressing. Study-level results: After pembrolizumab, tumor-resident clones rose rapidly, then generally contracted before radiologic responses.

Germline values: CDR1 SQVTM, CDR2 ANQGSEA. V lost 5 bases and J lost 10; bases outside the gene matches: 6. There are 11 residues in the CDR3. Details on this clone: Its antigen is still unknown.

Profiling relied on immunoSEQ multiplex PCR, and the TCRdb table lists in-frame clones only, not all of them. The table includes roughly 37,000 clones, 65% to 85% detected once. Mismatch repair deficiency was confirmed in all patients, by PCR or immunohistochemistry. The TCR-sequenced patients were a few responders to pembrolizumab. The sequence came from an adult with mismatch repair-deficient cancer. The chain uses TRBV29-1 and TRBJ1-1; 8 nucleotides agree with TRBD1. The sample consisted of PBMCs, taken 38 to 40 weeks after starting pembrolizumab. The CDR3 sequence is CSVLTGARAFF. The DNA of the CDR3 is TGCAGCGTTCTGACAGGGGCGAGAGCTTTCTTT.